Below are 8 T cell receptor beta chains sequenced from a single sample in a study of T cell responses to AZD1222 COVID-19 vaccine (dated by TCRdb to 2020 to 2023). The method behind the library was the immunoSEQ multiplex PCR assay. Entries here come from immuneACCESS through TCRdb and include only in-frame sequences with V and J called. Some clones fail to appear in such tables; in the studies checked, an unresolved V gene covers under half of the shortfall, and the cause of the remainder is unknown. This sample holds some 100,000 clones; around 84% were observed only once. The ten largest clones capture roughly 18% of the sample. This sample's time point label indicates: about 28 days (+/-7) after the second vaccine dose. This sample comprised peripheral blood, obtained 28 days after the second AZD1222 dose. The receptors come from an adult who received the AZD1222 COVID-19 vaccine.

CDR3 in amino acids: CASSWTGGSYEQYF. In nucleotides, the CDR3 is TGTGCCAGCAGCTGGACAGGGGGCTCCTACGAGCAGTACTTC. J is TRBJ2-7 and V is TRBV7-2, with 10 bases matching TRBD1. Germline CDR1 and CDR2: SGHTA and FQGNSA. The J segment lost 0 bases and the V segment lost 4 bases, leaving 0 bases of the junction unmatched. CDR3 length equals 14 residues.

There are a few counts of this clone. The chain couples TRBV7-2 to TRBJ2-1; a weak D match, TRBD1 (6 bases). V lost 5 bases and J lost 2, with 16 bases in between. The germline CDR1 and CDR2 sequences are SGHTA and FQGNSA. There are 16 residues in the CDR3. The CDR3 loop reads CASSPAIGGTYNEQFF. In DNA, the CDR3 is TGTGCCAGCAGCCCCGCGATTGGGGGCACCTACAATGAGCAGTTCTTC.

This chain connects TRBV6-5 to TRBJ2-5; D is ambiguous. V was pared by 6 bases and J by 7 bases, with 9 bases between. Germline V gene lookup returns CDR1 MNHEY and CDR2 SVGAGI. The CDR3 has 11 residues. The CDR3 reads CASSLGGTQYF. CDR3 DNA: TGTGCCAGCAGCCTCGGCGGGACCCAGTACTTC.

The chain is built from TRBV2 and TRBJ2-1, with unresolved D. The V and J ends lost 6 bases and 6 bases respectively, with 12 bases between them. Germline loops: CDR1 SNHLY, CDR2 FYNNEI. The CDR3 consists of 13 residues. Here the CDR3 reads CASRVRTGNEQFF. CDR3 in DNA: TGTGCCAGCAGAGTTAGGACCGGCAATGAGCAGTTCTTC.

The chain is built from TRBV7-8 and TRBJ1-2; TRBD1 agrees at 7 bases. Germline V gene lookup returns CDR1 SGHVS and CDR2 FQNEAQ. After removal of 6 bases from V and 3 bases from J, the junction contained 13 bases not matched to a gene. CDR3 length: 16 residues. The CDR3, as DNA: TGTGCCAGCAGTCCCACCCGCGGGACAGCCCACTATGGCTACACCTTC. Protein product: CASSPTRGTAHYGYTF.

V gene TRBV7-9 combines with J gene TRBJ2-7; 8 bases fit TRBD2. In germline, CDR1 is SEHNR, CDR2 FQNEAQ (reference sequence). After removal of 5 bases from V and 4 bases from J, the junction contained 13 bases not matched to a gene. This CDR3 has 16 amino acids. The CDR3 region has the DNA TGTGCCAGCAGCGTTGATCGGGGGGGGCCGAATTACGAGCAGTACTTC. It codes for CASSVDRGGPNYEQYF.

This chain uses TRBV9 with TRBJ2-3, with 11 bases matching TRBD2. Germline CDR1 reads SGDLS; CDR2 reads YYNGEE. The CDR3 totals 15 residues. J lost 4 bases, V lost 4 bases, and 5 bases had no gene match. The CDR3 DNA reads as TGTGCCAGCAGCTTTAGCGGGAGGGGCTCAGATACGCAGTATTTT. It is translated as CASSFSGRGSDTQYF.

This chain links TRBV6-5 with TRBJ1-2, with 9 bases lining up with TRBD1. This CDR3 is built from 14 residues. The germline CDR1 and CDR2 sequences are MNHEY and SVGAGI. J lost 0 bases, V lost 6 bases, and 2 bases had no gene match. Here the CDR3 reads CASRGTGTNYGYTF. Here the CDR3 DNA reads TGTGCCAGCAGAGGGACAGGGACTAACTATGGCTACACCTTC.